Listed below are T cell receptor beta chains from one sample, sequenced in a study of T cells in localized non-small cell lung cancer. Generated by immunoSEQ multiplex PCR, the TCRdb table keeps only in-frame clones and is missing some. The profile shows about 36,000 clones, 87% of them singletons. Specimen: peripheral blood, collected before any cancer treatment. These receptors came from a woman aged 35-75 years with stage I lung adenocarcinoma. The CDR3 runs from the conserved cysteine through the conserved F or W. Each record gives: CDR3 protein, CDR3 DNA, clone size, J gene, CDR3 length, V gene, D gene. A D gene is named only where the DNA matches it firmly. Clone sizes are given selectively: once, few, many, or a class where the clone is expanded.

CASSSNRAYEQYF,TGTGCCAGCAGCTCGAACAGGGCCTACGAGCAGTACTTC,.,TRBJ2-7,13,TRBV7-2,.
CASSWDREAGFF,TGCGCCAGCAGCTGGGACAGGGAGGCTGGGTTCTTC,once,TRBJ2-1,12,TRBV5-1,TRBD1
CASRWDGRDGYTF,TGTGCCAGCAGGTGGGACGGCCGTGACGGCTACACCTTC,.,TRBJ1-2,13,TRBV6-5,.
CASRIDRDQPQHF,TGTGCCAGTAGAATTGACAGGGATCAGCCCCAGCATTTT,.,TRBJ1-5,13,TRBV19,TRBD1
CSVRGRMNTEAFF,TGCAGCGTTCGCGGCAGGATGAACACTGAAGCTTTCTTT,.,TRBJ1-1,13,TRBV29-1,.
CASSEGGLGDTQYF,TGTGCCAGCAGTGAGGGGGGGCTTGGAGATACGCAGTATTTT,once,TRBJ2-3,14,TRBV6-4,.
CASGGSYNEQFF,TGCGCCAGCGGGGGATCCTACAATGAGCAGTTCTTC,.,TRBJ2-1,12,TRBV5-1,.
CASAAADNSYEQYF,TGTGCCAGCGCGGCGGCGGATAACTCCTACGAGCAGTACTTC,.,TRBJ2-7,14,TRBV18,.
CASSLQGSNEKLFF,TGTGCCAGCAGCTTGCAGGGCAGCAATGAAAAACTGTTTTTT,.,TRBJ1-4,14,TRBV11-3,.
CASSLDLGGVDEQYF,TGTGCCAGCAGCTTAGATCTAGGGGGCGTCGACGAGCAGTACTTC,.,TRBJ2-7,15,TRBV11-3,TRBD1
CASSSRGGSYNEQFF,TGTGCCAGCAGCTCCCGGGGGGGCTCCTACAATGAGCAGTTCTTC,.,TRBJ2-1,15,TRBV5-6,TRBD2
CASSVMPSGTGGRDTEAFF,TGTGCCAGCAGCGTAATGCCTTCCGGGACAGGGGGCAGGGACACTGAAGCTTTCTTT,.,TRBJ1-1,19,TRBV9,TRBD1
CASSPLAKDNSPLHF,TGTGCCAGCTCACCACTCGCGAAGGATAATTCACCCCTCCACTTT,.,TRBJ1-6,15,TRBV18,.
CASSGTGVGLGYTF,TGTGCCAGCAGCGGGACAGGGGTTGGTCTTGGCTACACCTTC,.,TRBJ1-2,14,TRBV2,TRBD1
CASPPRVQASKVRANYGYTF,TGTGCCAGCCCCCCGAGGGTACAGGCGAGTAAAGTAAGGGCTAACTATGGCTACACCTTC,.,TRBJ1-2,20,TRBV2,.
CASTPSSGNTIYF,TGTGCCAGCACTCCGTCCTCTGGAAACACCATATATTTT,.,TRBJ1-3,13,TRBV28,.
CASSLALSGSQETQYF,TGTGCCAGCAGCTTAGCGCTTAGCGGGAGCCAAGAGACCCAGTACTTC,.,TRBJ2-5,16,TRBV7-9,TRBD2
CAWSVGGYTDTQYF,TGTGCCTGGAGTGTAGGGGGGTACACAGATACGCAGTATTTT,.,TRBJ2-3,14,TRBV30,.
CASRLDSNIQYF,TGTGCCAGCAGGCTCGACAGTAACATTCAGTACTTC,.,TRBJ2-4,12,TRBV6-1,.
CASSPGRRDQPQHF,TGTGCCAGCAGCCCCGGACGGAGAGATCAGCCCCAGCATTTT,.,TRBJ1-5,14,TRBV7-2,.
CASSVMAAAGSGNTIYF,TGTGCCAGCAGCGTAATGGCCGCGGCCGGATCTGGAAACACCATATATTTT,few,TRBJ1-3,17,TRBV9,.
CASSQMLGLAGPSYNEQFF,TGTGCCAGCAGCCAAATGTTAGGACTAGCGGGGCCCTCCTACAATGAGCAGTTCTTC,.,TRBJ2-1,19,TRBV14,TRBD2
CASSLTGKNYGYTF,TGTGCCAGCAGCTTAACAGGGAAAAACTATGGCTACACCTTC,few,TRBJ1-2,14,TRBV7-8,.
CATHGETDTQYF,TGTGCCACCCATGGGGAGACAGATACGCAGTATTTT,.,TRBJ2-3,12,TRBV6-6,.
CASSLEAARDTQYF,TGTGCCAGCAGCTTAGAGGCGGCTCGAGATACGCAGTATTTT,.,TRBJ2-3,14,TRBV7-2,.
CASSPLMNTGELFF,TGTGCCAGCAGCCCCCTTATGAACACCGGGGAGCTGTTTTTT,.,TRBJ2-2,14,TRBV5-4,.
CASSLASYNEQFF,TGCGCCAGCAGCTTGGCCTCCTACAATGAGCAGTTCTTC,.,TRBJ2-1,13,TRBV5-1,.
CATSRLGTEETQYF,TGTGCCACCAGCAGGCTAGGGACAGAGGAGACCCAGTACTTC,once,TRBJ2-5,14,TRBV15,TRBD1
CASSLRDGGSYEQYF,TGTGCCAGCAGCTTGAGGGACGGAGGCTCCTACGAGCAGTACTTC,.,TRBJ2-7,15,TRBV7-3,.
CSARAWDVLTF,TGCAGTGCTAGAGCATGGGACGTCCTGACTTTC,.,TRBJ2-6,11,TRBV20-1,.
CASSQTGGQRLYEQYF,TGTGCCAGCAGCCAGACGGGGGGGCAGAGACTCTACGAGCAGTACTTC,.,TRBJ2-7,16,TRBV13,TRBD2
CASSSGYGYTF,TGTGCCAGCAGCTCCGGTTATGGCTACACCTTC,.,TRBJ1-2,11,TRBV7-9,.
CASRETSGGSGGELFF,TGTGCCAGCAGGGAGACTAGCGGGGGGTCTGGCGGGGAGCTGTTTTTT,once,TRBJ2-2,16,TRBV2,TRBD2
CASTTTGNYGYTF,TGTGCCAGCACCACGACAGGGAACTATGGCTACACCTTC,.,TRBJ1-2,13,TRBV2,TRBD1
CASSLRTSGGRSTDTQYF,TGCGCCAGCAGCTTGCGGACTAGCGGGGGGAGGAGCACAGATACGCAGTATTTT,once,TRBJ2-3,18,TRBV5-1,TRBD2
CASSLAGSQGYTF,TGTGCCAGCAGTTTAGCAGGGAGCCAGGGCTACACCTTC,.,TRBJ1-2,13,TRBV28,.
CAWSVGGGASDEQFF,TGTGCCTGGAGTGTAGGCGGGGGGGCCAGCGATGAGCAGTTCTTC,.,TRBJ2-1,15,TRBV30,TRBD2
CASSLSGVIRETQYF,TGTGCCAGCAGTTTAAGCGGGGTAATTCGGGAGACCCAGTACTTC,.,TRBJ2-5,15,TRBV28,TRBD2
CASSLVTGGHLANVLTF,TGTGCCAGCAGCTTAGTCACAGGGGGTCACTTGGCCAACGTCCTGACTTTC,.,TRBJ2-6,17,TRBV7-2,TRBD1
CASSLTGAFMNTEAFF,TGTGCCAGCAGCCTAACCGGGGCATTTATGAACACTGAAGCTTTCTTT,.,TRBJ1-1,16,TRBV11-2,.
CASSQDRGNYGYTF,TGCGCCAGCAGCCAAGATAGGGGAAACTATGGCTACACCTTC,.,TRBJ1-2,14,TRBV4-1,.
CASSQLAGGGRNEQFF,TGTGCCAGCAGCCAATTAGCGGGGGGCGGGAGGAATGAGCAGTTCTTC,.,TRBJ2-1,16,TRBV4-2,TRBD2
CASRPDRGPNTEAFF,TGTGCCAGCAGACCCGACAGGGGCCCGAACACTGAAGCTTTCTTT,.,TRBJ1-1,15,TRBV6-5,TRBD1
CASRQTRDTEAFF,TGTGCCAGCAGGCAAACACGGGACACTGAAGCTTTCTTT,.,TRBJ1-1,13,TRBV7-3,.
CASSQDATVNTEAFF,TGCGCCAGCAGCCAAGATGCGACAGTGAACACTGAAGCTTTCTTT,.,TRBJ1-1,15,TRBV4-3,.
CASSPGTSADTQYF,TGTGCCAGCAGCCCCGGGACTAGCGCCGATACGCAGTATTTT,once,TRBJ2-3,14,TRBV11-2,TRBD2
CASSLTGDYEQYF,TGTGCCAGCAGCCTTACAGGGGACTACGAGCAGTACTTC,.,TRBJ2-7,13,TRBV11-3,TRBD1
CASSGSGTAINYGYTF,TGCGCCAGCAGCGGATCCGGGACAGCAATTAACTATGGCTACACCTTC,.,TRBJ1-2,16,TRBV5-1,TRBD1
CAIGDRAAQADTQYF,TGTGCCATCGGAGACAGGGCCGCACAGGCAGATACGCAGTATTTT,.,TRBJ2-3,15,TRBV10-3,TRBD1
CASTKIAGELFF,TGTGCCAGCACCAAGATTGCCGGGGAGCTGTTTTTT,.,TRBJ2-2,12,TRBV7-2,.
CATSSISGTRSYNEQFF,TGTGCCACCAGCAGCATCTCCGGGACTCGCTCCTACAATGAGCAGTTCTTC,.,TRBJ2-1,17,TRBV15,.
CASSPGTGNNYGYTF,TGCGCCAGCAGCCCCGGGACAGGGAATAACTATGGCTACACCTTC,.,TRBJ1-2,15,TRBV5-1,TRBD1